This T cell receptor beta chain appears in the sequencing data of a study of T cell clones after liver transplantation. As for the study in general: A pre-transplant mixed lymphocyte reaction with TCRbeta sequencing defined graft-donor-reactive clones followed in post-transplant blood. Study findings and constraints: In most of the 8 subjects, circulating graft-donor-reactive CD4 TCRbeta sequences fell significantly after transplant.

CDR1 LNHDA and CDR2 SQIVND come from the germline V gene (reference sequence). The V gene lost 5 bases and the J gene lost 1 base, with 14 bases spanning the gap. The CDR3 covers 16 residues. CD3+CD4+ and CD3+CD8+ cells were FACS-sorted from thawed unstimulated PBMCs. Using immunoSEQ multiplex PCR, the repertoire was profiled, and TCRdb retains in-frame clones only, with some absent. The data contain about 75,000 clones, around 84% of them singletons. Regarding this clone: The antigen remains undetermined.

Material: CD4+ T cells from blood, obtained 48 to 50 months after liver transplant. The rearrangement links TRBV19 to TRBJ2-2; D not certain. The receptor was derived from a human patient who received a liver transplant. Some T cells may be the graft donor's. In nucleotides, the CDR3 is TGTGCCAGTAGTTCACCCCGAAACCTGAACACCGGGGAGCTGTTTTTT. Amino acid sequence: CASSSPRNLNTGELFF.